This TCR beta chain was found in a study of cytomegalovirus exposure and HLA in healthy donors. Whole-study findings and limits: In a later analysis, V- and J-gene trimming of beta chains associated with a DCLRE1C missense variant, replicated independently.

The CDR3 spans 15 residues. Germline V gives CDR1 SGHTA, CDR2 FQGNSA. The V gene lost 5 bases and the J gene lost 4 bases, with 17 bases spanning the gap. A multiplex PCR was run with 60 Vbeta primers and 13 Jbeta primers. Using immunoSEQ multiplex PCR, the repertoire was profiled, and TCRdb retains in-frame clones only, with some absent. Of over 85,000 clones in the sample, less than 85% were seen once. About this clone: Its antigen is undetermined.

This chain uses TRBV7-2 with TRBJ1-2; a weak D match, TRBD1 (5 bases). This clonotype originated in a man in his thirties or forties in good health and CMV-seropositive. The sequencing sample was made of PBMCs. The CDR3 bases are TGTGCCAGCAGCCCCGCCCAGGGCGTGAGCTATGGCTACACCTTC. Translated: CASSPAQGVSYGYTF.